This T cell receptor beta chain emerged from a study of CD8 T cells in ankylosing spondylitis. Quantitative barcoded 5'-RACE was used to prepare TCR beta libraries. MiXCR was run by TCRdb on the 5' RACE reads, yielding one entry per CDR3 protein. This table holds about 500,000 distinct CDR3 sequences, over 4% found once. General study findings and limits: Relatively scarce in peripheral blood, disease-linked clones were CD8+. Ankylosing spondylitis blood appeared to be characterized by a TCR beta motif of roughly eight highly homologous variants. Reportedly, disease-linked clones are significantly enriched in ankylosing spondylitis patients' matched synovial fluid. Certain motif variants had earlier been reported in reactive arthritis synovial fluid and blood.

Germline CDR1 reads MNHNS; CDR2 reads SASEGT. V gave up 6 bases and J gave up 0 bases, with 17 bases separating them. There are 16 residues in the CDR3. In this sample, this clonotype turned up many times. Its antigen is unknown. The rearrangement uses TRBV6-1 and TRBJ1-2; tentatively, D is TRBD1 (5 bases). Specimen: blood, either unsorted or a sorted T cell fraction (not recorded which). The TCR comes from a male donor with ankylosing spondylitis. The CDR3 region is CASSDSSFGTNYGYTF. The DNA of the CDR3 is TGTGCCAGCAGCGACAGTTCCTTCGGTACTAACTATGGCTACACCTTC.